In this sample, the clone carrying this T cell receptor beta chain turned up once. What it binds is unknown. Original data processing: ImmunoSEQ output held junction-only sequences without quality scores, so filtering differed. Sequencing used immunoSEQ multiplex PCR; TCRdb keeps in-frame clones, though not all of them. V and J calls and clone size are those listed in that table; D and trimming were worked out from the DNA. Of about 1,900,000 clones listed, about 95% are singletons. This sample was taken from a study of shared clonotypes between healthy human individuals. Study-wide background: Per donor, CD8 memory used one plate, CD8 naive used two, CD4 memory used three and CD4 naive used three.

Broader study findings: When naive CD4 clonotypes were compared across several donors, around 5% were shared. Memory subsets generally showed smaller estimated richness than naive subsets did.

This CDR3 is built from 18 residues. V was clipped by 0 bases and J by 5 bases; unmatched bases: 9. Germline values: CDR1 LGHNA, CDR2 YSLEER. CD45RO negativity and positive selection for CCR7 defined naive CD8 cells, a population that excluded terminally differentiated effector memory CD45RA+ cells. Material: naive CD8+ T cells sorted from blood. J is TRBJ2-3 and V is TRBV4-3; 12 bases are shared with TRBD1. This sequence was found in a man younger than 30 in good health. CDR3 region: CASSQEAVGTGGLDTQYF. DNA of the CDR3: TGCGCCAGCAGCCAAGAGGCAGTGGGGACAGGGGGCTTAGATACGCAGTATTTT.